A single sample is the source of the 20 T cell receptor beta chains below, sequenced in a study of T cell repertoires in cytomegalovirus infection. TCRdb called the reads again in MiXCR, with one record for every CDR3 protein. The repertoire has roughly 640,000 distinct CDR3 sequences, more than 20% of them found once; the top ten carry under 8.5%. Specimen: CD8+ T cells from PBMCs. These receptors were obtained from a human donor in good health (CMV status not recorded). Some clones in this sample may be carry-over from other donors' samples.

The rearrangement uses TRBV12-3 or TRBV12-4 and TRBJ2-1, with D possibly being TRBD1 or TRBD2 (6 bases each). Trimming shortened V by 10 bases and J by 7 bases, and 11 bases separated the two germline ends. The CDR3 has 11 residues. The CDR3 spells CAIWGANEQFF. CDR3 bases: TGTGCCATCTGGGGGGCTAATGAGCAGTTCTTC.

The chain uses TRBV25-1 and TRBJ1-6; unclear D gene. Between the trimmed V and J ends, which lost 8 bases and 3 bases, there was a span of 17 bases. The germline V gene has CDR1 MGHDK and CDR2 SYGVNS. The CDR3 length is 16 residues. The CDR3 here is CASAAQFTHYNSPLHF. CDR3 nucleotides: TGTGCCAGCGCCGCGCAGTTTACCCACTATAATTCACCCCTCCACTTT.

The rearrangement uses TRBV7-9 and TRBJ2-3; TRBD2 is a possible D gene (6 bases). The CDR3 extends over 16 amino acids. The ends were cut back, 4 bases at V and 0 bases at J, with 14 bases in the middle. Germline V CDR1 and CDR2: SEHNR, FQNEAQ (reference sequence). CDR3 loop: CASSYGLNPSTDTQYF. DNA for the CDR3: TGTGCCAGCAGCTATGGACTAAACCCTAGCACAGATACGCAGTATTTT.

As for this clonotype: The junction differs from germline at one of its ends, possibly a read error. The chain has TRBV4-2 and TRBJ1-6, with D possibly being TRBD1 (5 bases). The CDR3 is 14 amino acids. The germline V gene encodes CDR1 LGHNA and CDR2 YNFKEQ. Here the CDR3 reads CANSQPLRGSPLHF. The CDR3 nucleotides are TGTGCCAACAGCCAACCCTTAAGGGGTTCACCCCTCCACTTT.

A remark on this clonotype: This CDR3 is missing its conserved last phenylalanine or tryptophan, likely due to a read error. The chain recombines TRBV6-5 with TRBJ2-2, with TRBD1 identical over 7 bases. The junction had 2 bases not matched to a gene; V was cut back by 2 bases and J by 2 bases. CDR3 length: 15 residues. The germline CDR1 and CDR2 sequences are MNHEY and SVGAGI. The CDR3 DNA reads as TGTGCCAGCAGTTACGGGACAGCTAACACCGGGGAGCTGTTTTCT. This encodes CASSYGTANTGELFS.

The chain carries TRBV6-2 or TRBV6-3 and TRBJ2-7; weak D call: TRBD2 (6 bases). Germline V lookup: CDR1 MNHEY, CDR2 SVGEGT. Trimming took off 2 bases at V and 5 bases at J, with 10 bases between the two ends. This CDR3 is 13 amino acids long. The CDR3 sequence: CASSYGGGDEQYV. In DNA form, the CDR3 reads TGTGCCAGCAGTTACGGTGGCGGGGACGAGCAGTACGTC.

The chain links TRBV18 to TRBJ2-7; D may be TRBD1 (6 bases). The CDR3 is 15 amino acids. CDR1 is KGHSH, CDR2 LQKENI, per germline. Trimming removed 3 bases at V and 5 bases at J, with 17 bases between. The chain's CDR3 is CASSPEARGPDEQYF. The CDR3, as DNA: TGTGCCAGCTCACCCGAGGCCAGGGGTCCCGACGAGCAGTACTTC.

This clonotype was observed many times. The chain joins TRBV27 to TRBJ2-3; no reliable D call. V lost 5 bases to trimming and J lost 4 bases, with 7 bases between them. The germline V gene has CDR1 MNHEY and CDR2 SMNVEV (reference sequence). The CDR3 spans 12 residues. The CDR3 loop is CASSPAADTQYF. The CDR3 DNA reads TGTGCCAGCAGTCCTGCAGCAGATACGCAGTATTTT.

As regards this clonotype: One end of the junction fails to match germline, which may point to a read error. The CDR3 nucleotides are TGTGCCAGCAGCCCCTCCCCGGGTATCAGGGAAATACTGTTTTTT. It translates to CASSPSPGIREILFF. The chain combines TRBV6-1 with TRBJ1-4; perhaps TRBD1 as D (5 bases). Germline CDR1 is MNHNS and CDR2 is SASEGT. The CDR3 loop spans 15 amino acids.

This clonotype was picked up a small number of times. The CDR3 here is CSARGPSGSSSYNEQFF. The CDR3 bases are TGCAGTGCTAGAGGCCCCTCTGGGTCCAGCTCCTACAATGAGCAGTTCTTC. The rearrangement links TRBV20-1 to TRBJ2-1; D unresolved. V was cut by 1 base and J by 0 bases, with 16 bases left in between. Germline V CDR1 and CDR2: DFQATT, SNEGSKA (reference sequence). The CDR3 covers 17 residues.

This clonotype was recorded many times. The J gene is TRBJ1-1, the V gene TRBV6-1; D may be TRBD1 (5 bases). Trimming left V 6 bases short and J 0 bases short, with 8 bases between. Germline-derived CDR1 and CDR2 are MNHNS and SASEGT. The CDR3 runs to 13 residues. CDR3 loop: CASRPTVNTEAFF. As DNA, the CDR3 is TGTGCCAGCAGACCGACAGTGAACACTGAAGCTTTCTTT.

The chain is built from TRBV11-2 and TRBJ2-7, with D maybe TRBD1 (6 bases). V was shortened by 5 bases and J by 3 bases, with 11 bases between the two germline ends. Germline V gives CDR1 SGHAT, CDR2 FQNNGV. This CDR3 is 13 amino acids long. The CDR3 sequence is CASSINRVYEQYV. CDR3 bases: TGTGCCAGCAGCATAAACAGGGTCTACGAGCAGTACGTC.

This clonotype was seen at least ten times. The genes are TRBV28 and TRBJ2-1; 9 bases agree with TRBD2. V dropped 6 bases and J dropped 4; count of bases not matched to a gene: 10. CDR1 is MDHEN, CDR2 SYDVKM, per germline. The CDR3 is 16 amino acids. CDR3 loop: CASSLSGGRKYNEQFF. The CDR3, as DNA: TGTGCCAGCAGCCTTAGCGGGGGAAGGAAATACAATGAGCAGTTCTTC.

V is TRBV15 and J is TRBJ2-3; TRBD1 might be the D (6 bases). Germline CDR1 LNHNV, CDR2 YYDKDF (reference sequence). The V end was cut by 2 bases, the J end by 6 bases, with 12 bases between. The CDR3 length is 14 residues. CDR3 coding DNA: TGTGCCACCAGCAGAAGACAGGTCGGCGATACGCAGTATTTT. It encodes CATSRRQVGDTQYF.

V gene TRBV4-2 combines with J gene TRBJ1-2; maybe TRBD1 (5 bases). Germline loops: CDR1 LGHNA, CDR2 YNFKEQ. The ends were cut back, 2 bases at V and 8 bases at J, with 21 bases in the middle. The CDR3 spans 16 residues. The CDR3 loop reads CASSQSMTGAVWGYTF. The CDR3 DNA is TGTGCCAGCAGCCAATCTATGACCGGGGCCGTTTGGGGCTACACCTTC.

This clonotype was counted ten times or more. The chain joins TRBV7-2 to TRBJ2-3; TRBD2 matches at 10 bases. Germline CDR1 SGHTA, CDR2 FQGNSA. The trim removed 1 base at V and 10 bases at J, leaving 5 bases unmatched. CDR3 length: 14 residues. The CDR3 reads CASSLVQRGGAQYF. The DNA of the CDR3 is TGTGCCAGCAGCTTAGTTCAGCGGGGGGGCGCGCAGTATTTT.

The chain links TRBV10-3 to TRBJ2-3; weak D call: TRBD1 (5 bases). This CDR3 has 17 amino acids. The ends were cut back, 2 bases at V and 0 bases at J, with 15 bases in the middle. Germline assignment: CDR1 ENHRY and CDR2 SYGVKD. The chain's CDR3 is CAISEMMTASSTDTQYF. In DNA form, the CDR3 reads TGTGCCATCAGTGAGATGATGACAGCCTCTAGCACAGATACGCAGTATTTT.

To note about this clonotype: This may come from a read error, since a much larger clone is one base off. The CDR3 DNA reads as TGTGTCAGCAGCTTTAATGTGGACAGGGAGTATCGGCCCGGGGAGCTGTTTTTT. It translates to CVSSFNVDREYRPGELFF. The rearrangement joins TRBV7-6 to TRBJ2-2; 8 positions match TRBD1. CDR1 is SGHVS, CDR2 FNYEAQ, per germline. The CDR3 has 18 amino acids. Together with reference TRBV7-6 and TRBJ2-2, the CDR3 gives the full variable domain: GAGVSQSPRYKVTKRGQDVALRCDPISGHVSLYWYRQALGQGPEFLTYFNYEAQQDKSGLPNDRFSAERPEGSISTLTIQRTEQRDSAMYRCVSSFNVDREYRPGELFFGEGSRLTVL.

The chain uses TRBV20-1 and TRBJ1-6; tentative D call: TRBD1 (5 bases). Germline values: CDR1 DFQATT, CDR2 SNEGSKA (reference sequence). The CDR3 sequence is 17 residues long. The V and J ends lost 3 bases and 0 bases respectively, with 15 bases between them. CDR3 DNA sequence: TGCAGTGCTAGGGGACCCCCGGTGAGCTCCTATAATTCACCCCTCCACTTT. The encoded protein is CSARGPPVSSYNSPLHF.

There are many counts of this clonotype. This sequence joins TRBV5-1 and TRBJ2-7; a weak D match, TRBD2 (6 bases). The length of the CDR3 is 16 residues. V lost 4 bases and J lost 0, with 17 bases in between. In germline, CDR1 is SGHRS, CDR2 YFSETQ. The CDR3 here is CASSPRPSGLSYEQYF. The DNA of the CDR3 is TGCGCCAGCAGCCCTCGACCGAGCGGGCTCTCCTACGAGCAGTACTTC.